Listed here is a single T cell receptor (beta chain). Germline lookup yields CDR1 MNHNS and CDR2 SASEGT. The CDR3 totals 16 residues. V dropped 4 bases and J dropped 6; count of bases not matched to a gene: 9. Amplification used 60 Vbeta primers and 13 Jbeta primers. Sequencing used immunoSEQ multiplex PCR; TCRdb keeps in-frame clones, though not all of them. This table holds some 98,000 clones, about 74% found once. This record belongs to a study of cytomegalovirus exposure and HLA in healthy donors. The rearrangement joins TRBV6-1 to TRBJ2-2; TRBD2 agrees at 9 bases. Sequencing input: PBMCs. This TCR came from a female donor in good health and CMV-seronegative. CDR3 sequence reads: CASSAFSGRSAGELFF. Here the CDR3 DNA reads TGTGCCAGCAGTGCTTTTAGCGGGAGAAGTGCCGGGGAGCTGTTTTTT.